A single sample gave rise to the 5 T cell receptor beta chains below, sequenced in a study of cytomegalovirus exposure and HLA in healthy donors. The PCR contained 60 Vbeta and 13 Jbeta primers. Profiled with immunoSEQ multiplex PCR; TCRdb holds only in-frame clones, not every one. This table holds around 70,000 clones, roughly 85% found once. The sequencing sample was made of PBMCs. The receptors were gathered from a young woman in good health and CMV-seronegative.

The rearrangement links TRBV5-1 to TRBJ2-3; TRBD1 aligns across 7 bases. The DNA end favors TRBJ1-5, so the J call may be wrong. In germline, CDR1 is SGHRS, CDR2 YFSETQ. There are 17 residues in the CDR3. In nucleotides, the CDR3 is TGCGCCAGCAGCTCTAGTCAGGGGGTGAGTGGGACAGATACGCAGCATTTT. Protein sequence: CASSSSQGVSGTDTQHF.

The V and J genes are TRBV19 and TRBJ1-1; D ambiguous. This CDR3 is built from 14 residues. CDR1 LNHDA and CDR2 SQIVND come from the germline V gene (reference sequence). V was pared by 8 bases and J by 0 bases, with 13 bases between. The CDR3 DNA reads TGTGCCAGTGTCAGGAATACCATGAACACTGAAGCTTTCTTT. It codes for CASVRNTMNTEAFF.

The chain has TRBV30 and TRBJ1-1, with a weak D call TRBD1 (6 bases). The CDR3 has 12 residues. CDR1 and CDR2 from the germline V gene are GTSNPN and SVGIG (reference sequence). The V end was cut by 4 bases, the J end by 4 bases, with 10 bases between. CDR3 sequence: CAWNAGVTEAFF. The CDR3 coding sequence is TGTGCCTGGAACGCAGGGGTCACTGAAGCTTTCTTT.

The chain joins TRBV9 to TRBJ2-3, with 7 bases aligning to TRBD2. V dropped 0 bases and J dropped 4; count of bases not matched to a gene: 17. CDR1 SGDLS and CDR2 YYNGEE come from the germline V gene. The CDR3 has 19 residues. The CDR3 here is CASSVGISSSGPPADTQYF. CDR3 in DNA: TGTGCCAGCAGCGTAGGCATATCGTCTAGCGGCCCCCCGGCAGATACGCAGTATTTT.

V usage is TRBV11-3 and J usage is TRBJ2-1, with 7 bases that match TRBD2. The CDR3 sequence is 18 residues long. J lost 0 bases, V lost 4 bases, and 12 bases had no gene match. CDR1 and CDR2 from the germline V gene are SGHNT and YENEEA. DNA for the CDR3: TGTGCCAGCAGCTCAATGGGCGGGAGCAAGAGCTCCTACAATGAGCAGTTCTTC. Translation: CASSSMGGSKSSYNEQFF.